Listed below are T cell receptor beta chains from one sample, sequenced in a study of blood T cells in healthy people across ages. TCRdb ran MiXCR on the 5' RACE reads and lists one entry per CDR3 protein. The sample comprises hundreds of thousands of distinct CDR3 sequences, roughly 30% of which are singletons, and roughly 14% rests with the top ten. Sequenced input: blood. The receptors were sampled from a woman of 80 years or more in good health. Each CDR3 is given with its conserved first and last residue. Fields, in order: CDR3 length, V gene, J gene, CDR3 protein.

>11|TRBV19|TRBJ2-3
CASSIGDTQYF
>14|TRBV6-2/TRBV6-3|TRBJ2-7
CASSYYGGTYEQYF
>15|TRBV5-1|TRBJ1-5
CASSLEAGVGQPQHF
>15|TRBV5-1|TRBJ2-1
CASSLTAGGDNEQFF
>17|TRBV7-2|TRBJ2-5
CASSLGTSGGYGETQYF
>18|TRBV12-5|TRBJ1-1
CASGLGNPGTLMNTEAFF
>16|TRBV7-2|TRBJ1-1
CASSSPGQGVHTEAFF
>12|TRBV20-1|TRBJ1-2
CSANNRNYGYTF
>14|TRBV6-5|TRBJ2-1
CACSYVQASGEQFF
>14|TRBV6-2/TRBV6-3|TRBJ2-3
CASTDPGTGAHKYF
>13|TRBV20-1|TRBJ1-1
CSAIRDPATEAFF
>12|TRBV11-2|TRBJ2-1
CASSLALGEQFF
>16|TRBV3-1|TRBJ1-6
CASSRSSGAENSPLHF
>11|TRBV6-2/TRBV6-3|TRBJ2-1
CASSLQGYQFF
>15|TRBV12-3/TRBV12-4|TRBJ1-1
CASSLKRASGTEAFF
>12|TRBV7-3|TRBJ2-5
CASSPARNEQYF
>15|TRBV7-3|TRBJ2-1
CASSKTSGSYNEQFF
>16|TRBV12-3/TRBV12-4|TRBJ1-5
CASSLGTGLRDQPQHF
>16|TRBV7-2|TRBJ2-1
CASSSKAGKGRDEQFF
>16|TRBV7-2|TRBJ1-4
CASSPIPGTANEKLFF
>16|TRBV7-2|TRBJ2-3
CASSLDGTGGPDTQYF
>16|TRBV10-3|TRBJ2-6
CAISDSGGGGANVLTF
>19|TRBV20-1|TRBJ2-3
CSAITGTSGGHIGTDTQYF
>15|TRBV20-1|TRBJ2-7
CSARWTGPSSYEQYF
>15|TRBV7-9|TRBJ2-5
CANSLTLPGRETQYF
>15|TRBV7-9|TRBJ2-2
CASSYDRGFTGELFF
>13|TRBV20-1|TRBJ2-7
CSARDPNSYEQYF